Shown below are 29 T cell receptor beta chains from a single sample sequenced in a study of cytomegalovirus exposure and HLA in healthy donors. PCR involved 60 Vbeta and 13 Jbeta primers. The assay was immunoSEQ multiplex PCR, and TCRdb's table has in-frame clones only and misses some. The table records about 130,000 clones, nearly 80% of them present only once. Sequenced input: PBMCs. Receptors were obtained from a man aged 30 to 45 in good health and CMV-seronegative.

The chain employs TRBV28 and TRBJ1-5; 11 bases match TRBD1. Germline values: CDR1 MDHEN, CDR2 SYDVKM. With 2 bases clipped from V and 1 base from J, the junction kept 7 bases outside the gene matches. The CDR3 has 18 residues. The CDR3 reads CASSLTTDRGQSNQPQHF. Written as DNA, the CDR3 is TGTGCCAGCAGTTTAACCACGGACAGGGGGCAGAGCAATCAGCCCCAGCATTTT.

The chain joins TRBV5-6 to TRBJ2-5, with 9 nucleotides matching TRBD2. Germline V gene sequence: CDR1 SGHDT, CDR2 YYEEEE. Trimming at V came to 0 bases and at J to 7 bases, leaving 1 base not matched to a gene. The CDR3 runs 13 residues. This CDR3 reads CASSLGREGTQYF. CDR3 nucleotide sequence: TGTGCCAGCAGCTTGGGGCGGGAGGGGACCCAGTACTTC.

The chain couples TRBV7-9 to TRBJ1-5; 11 nucleotides agree with TRBD1. V dropped 0 bases and J dropped 6; count of bases not matched to a gene: 7. The CDR3 runs 17 residues. Germline values: CDR1 SEHNR, CDR2 FQNEAQ (reference sequence). CDR3 loop: CASSLAVGTGGVQPQHF. Written as DNA, the CDR3 is TGTGCCAGCAGCTTAGCGGTCGGGACAGGGGGTGTTCAGCCCCAGCATTTT.

This clone came up once. CDR3 residues: CASSLFGWEGSYNEQFF. The CDR3 DNA reads as TGTGCCAGCAGCCTCTTTGGGTGGGAGGGATCCTACAATGAGCAGTTCTTC. The rearrangement joins TRBV7-6 to TRBJ2-1; 7 nucleotides align to TRBD2. The CDR3 is 17 amino acids. The ends lost 5 bases at V and 1 base at J; junction bases unmatched: 11. From germline, CDR1 is SGHVS and CDR2 FNYEAQ.

The rearrangement uses TRBV9 and TRBJ2-1; D perhaps matches TRBD2 (6 bases). CDR3 length: 15 residues. Germline values: CDR1 SGDLS, CDR2 YYNGEE. The V end lost 0 bases, the J end lost 8 bases, and 15 bases lay between the germline ends. CDR3 protein: CASSVEPSGRYEQFF. CDR3 coding DNA: TGTGCCAGCAGCGTAGAACCTTCAGGGAGGTATGAGCAGTTCTTC. The entire variable domain, with the rest obtained from reference TRBV9 and TRBJ2-1, is as follows: DSGVTQTPKHLITATGQRVTLRCSPRSGDLSVYWYQQSLDQGLQFLIQYYNGEERAKGNILERFSAQQFPDLHSELNLSSLELGDSALYFCASSVEPSGRYEQFFGPGTRLTVL.

The chain joins TRBV5-1 to TRBJ2-5; 8 bases agree with TRBD1. This CDR3 spans 15 amino acids. V lost 0 bases to trimming and J lost 5 bases; unmatched junction nucleotides: 6. Germline loops: CDR1 SGHRS, CDR2 YFSETQ. As DNA, the CDR3 is TGCGCCAGCAGCTTGGCTATGTGGACAGGGGAGACCCAGTACTTC. Translation: CASSLAMWTGETQYF.

This clone occurred a few times. The chain recombines TRBV11-2 with TRBJ1-4; D gene uncertain. CDR1 is SGHAT and CDR2 is FQNNGV in the germline V gene. The V end lost 4 bases, the J end lost 1 base, and 7 bases lay between the germline ends. The CDR3 is 14 amino acids. Written as DNA, the CDR3 is TGTGCCAGCAGCTGGGAGATAACTAATGAAAAACTGTTTTTT. This encodes CASSWEITNEKLFF.

The chain joins TRBV6-4 to TRBJ2-3; 9 bases are a match to TRBD2. The trim removed 7 bases at V and 6 bases at J, leaving 8 bases unmatched. Germline values: CDR1 MRHNA, CDR2 SNTAGT. The length of the CDR3 is 14 residues. The chain's CDR3 is CASKVTSGRDTQYF. CDR3 DNA sequence: TGTGCCAGCAAAGTAACTAGCGGGCGGGATACGCAGTATTTT.

This clone was seen more than once but under ten times. The CDR3 sequence: CASSLQGGNTEAFF. The CDR3 nucleotides are TGCGCCAGCAGCCTCCAGGGAGGGAACACTGAAGCTTTCTTT. The V and J genes are TRBV5-1 and TRBJ1-1, with D possibly TRBD1 on 5 matching bases. Trimming left V 4 bases short and J 1 base short, with 11 bases between. This CDR3 contains 14 residues. Germline CDR1 reads SGHRS; CDR2 reads YFSETQ.

This chain links TRBV4-1 with TRBJ2-3; 8 bases align to TRBD2. After removal of 3 bases from V and 2 bases from J, the junction contained 4 bases not matched to a gene. The length of the CDR3 is 15 residues. Germline V gene data show CDR1 as MGHRA and CDR2 as YSYEKL. The CDR3 DNA reads as TGCGCCAGCAGCCAGAGCGGGAGCCTCACAGATACGCAGTATTTT. Its translation: CASSQSGSLTDTQYF.

A few counts support this clone. J is TRBJ2-7 and V is TRBV5-4; D possibly corresponds to TRBD1 (5 bases). Germline loops: CDR1 SGHNT, CDR2 YYREEE (reference sequence). V was trimmed by 4 bases and J by 2 bases, leaving 19 bases between them. This CDR3 region has 16 residues. The CDR3 protein is CASSQLRAGKTYEQYF. In nucleotides, the CDR3 is TGTGCCAGCAGCCAGCTTCGCGCAGGGAAGACCTACGAGCAGTACTTC.

For this clone: This CDR3 is also generated by other DNA sequences in the sample. The chain uses TRBV29-1 and TRBJ1-1, with TRBD1 identical over 7 bases. Losses at the gene ends were 7 bases for V and 2 bases for J; bases not matched to a gene: 16. Per germline, CDR1 SQVTM and CDR2 ANQGSEA. This CDR3 has 16 amino acids. The CDR3 reads CSAGQGQKRINTEAFF. CDR3 nucleotide sequence: TGCAGCGCCGGTCAGGGACAGAAGAGAATTAACACTGAAGCTTTCTTT. The complete variable domain, with remaining parts taken from reference TRBV29-1 and TRBJ1-1, reads SAVISQKPSRDICQRGTSLTIQCQVDSQVTMMFWYRQQPGQSLTLIATANQGSEATYESGFVIDKFPISRPNLTFSTLTVSNMSPEDSSIYLCSAGQGQKRINTEAFFGQGTRLTVV.

The J gene is TRBJ2-3, the V gene TRBV10-2; a weak D match, TRBD1 (6 bases). The V and J ends lost 7 bases and 9 bases respectively, with 14 bases between them. This CDR3 is built from 12 residues. Germline CDR1 is WSHSY and CDR2 is SAAADI. The CDR3 DNA sequence: TGCGCCAGCACCAAGGACAGTGGCACGCAGTATTTT. Translating it yields CASTKDSGTQYF.

This sequence joins TRBV19 and TRBJ2-1; D might be TRBD1 (6 bases). The V and J ends lost 6 bases and 0 bases respectively, with 12 bases between them. This CDR3 region has 15 residues. CDR1 is LNHDA, CDR2 SQIVND, per germline (reference sequence). CDR3 sequence: CASSSDSFSYNEQFF. The CDR3 nucleotides read TGTGCCAGTAGCTCGGACAGCTTCTCCTACAATGAGCAGTTCTTC.

This chain joins TRBV28 and TRBJ1-2; possibly TRBD1 for D (6 bases). Trimming took off 4 bases at V and 5 bases at J, with 20 bases between the two ends. CDR3 length: 16 amino acids. Looked up from germline, CDR1 is MDHEN and CDR2 is SYDVKM. This chain's CDR3 is CASSSTRGGDLYGYTF. CDR3 nucleotide sequence: TGTGCCAGCAGTTCTACCAGAGGGGGGGACCTTTATGGCTACACCTTC.

This rearrangement joins TRBV28 to TRBJ1-2, with no clear D. Trimming removed 7 bases at V and 4 bases at J, with 13 bases between. The germline V gene encodes CDR1 MDHEN and CDR2 SYDVKM. The CDR3 totals 13 residues. This CDR3 reads CASTVLGPYGYTF. The CDR3 DNA is TGTGCCAGCACCGTCCTGGGCCCCTATGGCTACACCTTC.

The gene calls are TRBV28 and TRBJ2-7, with a weak D call TRBD2 (7 bases). Germline loops: CDR1 MDHEN, CDR2 SYDVKM. Trimming shortened V by 7 bases and J by 2 bases, and 12 bases separated the two germline ends. This CDR3 contains 13 residues. The CDR3 DNA is TGTGCCAGCACGGGGGGCGGTCCCTACGAGCAGTACTTC. Translating gives CASTGGGPYEQYF.

The chain couples TRBV28 to TRBJ1-1; no clear D gene. The CDR3 extends over 14 amino acids. Trimming removed 2 bases at V and 0 bases at J, with 7 bases between. Germline V gene data show CDR1 as MDHEN and CDR2 as SYDVKM. The chain's CDR3 is CASSLLTMNTEAFF. In DNA, the CDR3 is TGTGCCAGCAGTTTACTTACTATGAACACTGAAGCTTTCTTT. The full variable domain, completed using reference TRBV28 and TRBJ1-1, is DVKVTQSSRYLVKRTGEKVFLECVQDMDHENMFWYRQDPGLGLRLIYFSYDVKMKEKGDIPEGYSVSREKKERFSLILESASTNQTSMYLCASSLLTMNTEAFFGQGTRLTVV.

This clone came up a few times. This sequence joins TRBV6-5 and TRBJ2-7, with D possibly matching TRBD2 (6 bases). Trimming took 8 bases from V and 0 from J, leaving 14 bases between them. From germline, CDR1 is MNHEY and CDR2 SVGAGI. CDR3 length: 14 residues. The CDR3 bases are TGTGCCAGCGTCGGGAGCCAACGCTCCTACGAGCAGTACTTC. Amino acids: CASVGSQRSYEQYF.

This chain connects TRBV5-6 to TRBJ2-5; 14 nucleotides align to TRBD2. Trimming took 3 bases from V and 5 from J; bases not matched to a gene: 6. This CDR3 has 16 residues. CDR1 is SGHDT, CDR2 YYEEEE, per germline. In DNA, the CDR3 is TGTGCCAGCAGCTCCGGGACTAGCGGGAGTTGGGAGACCCAGTACTTC. Its translation is CASSSGTSGSWETQYF.

V and J are TRBV7-6 and TRBJ1-1; D might be TRBD1 (5 bases). The germline gives CDR1 SGHVS, CDR2 FNYEAQ. This CDR3 is 15 amino acids long. V lost 1 base to trimming and J lost 5 bases, with 14 bases between them. CDR3 nucleotides: TGTGCCAGCAGCTTAGAATGGGGGAGGAGGACTGAAGCTTTCTTT. Residues: CASSLEWGRRTEAFF. The full variable domain, its missing parts supplied by reference TRBV7-6 and TRBJ1-1, is GAGVSQSPRYKVTKRGQDVALRCDPISGHVSLYWYRQALGQGPEFLTYFNYEAQQDKSGLPNDRFSAERPEGSISTLTIQRTEQRDSAMYRCASSLEWGRRTEAFFGQGTRLTVV.

The rearrangement joins TRBV18 to TRBJ2-3; 9 nucleotides agree with TRBD1. The V segment lost 6 bases and the J segment 4 bases; nucleotides outside the gene matches: 2. CDR1 and CDR2 from the germline V gene are KGHSH and LQKENI. The CDR3 extends over 13 amino acids. CDR3 DNA sequence: TGTGCCAGCTCCCGGGACAGGGCAGATACGCAGTATTTT. Protein sequence: CASSRDRADTQYF. The full variable domain, completed using reference TRBV18 and TRBJ2-3, is NAGVMQNPRHLVRRRGQEARLRCSPMKGHSHVYWYRQLPEEGLKFMVYLQKENIIDESGMPKERFSAEFPKEGPSILRIQQVVRGDSAAYFCASSRDRADTQYFGPGTRLTVL.

The rearrangement joins TRBV4-1 to TRBJ2-2; D possibly corresponds to TRBD2 (5 bases). V was shortened by 5 bases and J by 4 bases, with 8 bases between the two germline ends. The CDR3 loop spans 13 amino acids. The V gene's germline CDR1 is MGHRA and CDR2 YSYEKL. This CDR3 reads CASSFTSTGELFF. For the CDR3, the DNA is TGCGCCAGCAGCTTCACTAGCACCGGGGAGCTGTTTTTT.

The chain links TRBV9 to TRBJ2-3; D might be TRBD2 (5 bases). CDR1 is SGDLS, CDR2 YYNGEE, per germline. The CDR3 is 14 amino acids. The V end lost 3 bases, the J end lost 9 bases, and 17 bases lay between the germline ends. CDR3 nucleotide sequence: TGTGCCAGCAGCGGTGACGAGCGGAAAGGGACGCAGTATTTT. The encoded protein is CASSGDERKGTQYF.

This chain joins TRBV5-5 and TRBJ1-4, with TRBD1 as a possible D gene (6 bases). This CDR3 is 16 amino acids long. Germline CDR1 and CDR2: SGHKS and YYEKEE (reference sequence). V lost 4 bases to trimming and J lost 8 bases, with 21 bases between them. The CDR3 bases are TGTGCCAGCAGCCTGGACGTACAGGGTAGTGGGGAAAAACTGTTTTTT. It encodes CASSLDVQGSGEKLFF.

This sequence joins TRBV6-5 and TRBJ2-7, with 8 bases lining up with TRBD2. This CDR3 is built from 14 residues. CDR1 and CDR2 from the germline V gene are MNHEY and SVGAGI. V dropped 2 bases and J dropped 2; count of bases not matched to a gene: 2. CDR3 protein: CASSYTSGTYEQYF. The CDR3 bases are TGTGCCAGCAGTTACACTAGCGGTACCTACGAGCAGTACTTC.

The chain carries TRBV30 and TRBJ1-1, with D uncertain. The CDR3 length is 14 residues. CDR1 is GTSNPN and CDR2 is SVGIG in the germline V gene (reference sequence). V lost 6 bases and J lost 1, with 15 bases in between. The CDR3 protein is CACHLGGRNTEAFF. Written as DNA, the CDR3 is TGTGCCTGCCATCTTGGAGGCCGGAACACTGAAGCTTTCTTT.

The chain joins TRBV15 to TRBJ1-5; D call uncertain. Germline V CDR1 and CDR2: LNHNV, YYDKDF (reference sequence). Trimming pared 0 bases from V and 7 bases from J, leaving 7 bases between. The CDR3 runs 13 residues. CDR3 sequence (DNA): TGTGCCACCAGCAGAGATCGGGAACAGCCCCAGCATTTT. Translating gives CATSRDREQPQHF.

For this clone: An end of the junction differs from the germline gene, which may be a read error. This sequence joins TRBV7-9 and TRBJ2-7; 7 bases fit TRBD2. This CDR3 has 16 residues. Germline V gene sequence: CDR1 SEHNR, CDR2 FQNEAQ (reference sequence). The CDR3 nucleotides are TGTTCCAGCAGCTCCCCGGTCCGTGCGGGGGACTACGAGCAGTACTTC. Translated: CSSSSPVRAGDYEQYF.